The clone carrying this TCR beta chain was seen only once. This sample was taken from a study of prognosis after radiotherapy for stage I lung cancer. Study-wide background: Receipt of concurrent therapy with stereotactic body radiotherapy occurred in no patient.

The length of the CDR3 is 15 residues. V lost 4 bases and J lost 1, with 14 bases in between. Germline V gene data show CDR1 as MNHEY and CDR2 as SVGEGT. The authors amplified TCR beta CDR3 from genomic DNA using two-round multiplex PCR. Used in first-round PCR were primers specific to each TRBV and TRBJ gene. TCRdb processed the multiplex PCR reads anew with MiXCR; each CDR3 protein has one entry. The table lists about 14,000 distinct CDR3 sequences, about 57% of them singletons. The receptor's source is a donor of 50 years or more with non-small cell lung cancer. This chain links TRBV6-2 or TRBV6-3 with TRBJ2-7; D gene unclear. The sample was PBMCs, taken before or after stereotactic body radiation therapy (not recorded which). The CDR3 DNA sequence: TGTGCCAGCAGTTCGCCCGGGTACGTTTCCTACGAGCAGTACTTC. It translates to CASSSPGYVSYEQYF.